These 26 T cell receptor beta chains were sequenced from one sample in a study of cytomegalovirus exposure and HLA in healthy donors. Researchers ran the PCR with 60 Vbeta and 13 Jbeta primers. TCRdb's copy holds only in-frame clones and misses some; the assay was immunoSEQ multiplex PCR. This sample has approximately 130,000 clones; 65% to 80% occur once, and the top ten carry around 5.5%. Sequenced input: PBMCs. The source is a man in his late teens or twenties in good health and CMV-seropositive.

The J gene is TRBJ2-2, the V gene TRBV5-6; D may be TRBD2 (5 bases). V gave up 0 bases and J gave up 5 bases, with 8 bases separating them. Germline CDR1 is SGHDT and CDR2 is YYEEEE. The CDR3 sequence is 14 residues long. DNA for the CDR3: TGTGCCAGCAGCTTGGACGGGGAAACCGGGGAGCTGTTTTTT. The encoded protein is CASSLDGETGELFF.

The chain joins TRBV11-2 to TRBJ2-3, with TRBD2 identical over 7 bases. The germline V gene encodes CDR1 SGHAT and CDR2 FQNNGV. The CDR3 runs to 15 residues. Trimming removed 1 base from V and 4 bases from J; junction bases left unmatched: 5. In nucleotides, the CDR3 is TGTGCCAGCAGCTTAGGATTTGCGGGAGCAGATACGCAGTATTTT. Protein: CASSLGFAGADTQYF.

CDR3 protein: CASSSSGGYYEQYF. The CDR3 coding sequence is TGTGCCAGCAGTTCCAGCGGAGGGTATTACGAGCAGTACTTC. The J gene is TRBJ2-7, the V gene TRBV27; D perhaps matches TRBD2 (6 bases). Germline loops: CDR1 MNHEY, CDR2 SMNVEV (reference sequence). CDR3 length: 14 residues. Trimming took 4 bases from V and 4 from J, leaving 14 bases between them.

V gene TRBV28 combines with J gene TRBJ1-1; TRBD1 is a possible D gene (6 bases). Germline assignment: CDR1 MDHEN and CDR2 SYDVKM. This CDR3 is 15 amino acids long. Trimming cost V 5 bases and J 5 bases, with 18 bases left between them. The CDR3, as DNA: TGTGCCAGCAGTGGAACTACAGGGTTGAGGACTGAAGCTTTCTTT. Amino acid sequence: CASSGTTGLRTEAFF.

This clone was observed once. The CDR3 protein is CASSLAQVKAEAFF. For the CDR3, the DNA is TGCGCCAGCAGCTTGGCCCAGGTGAAGGCAGAAGCTTTCTTT. The chain has TRBV5-1 and TRBJ1-1, with D hard to call. CDR1 is SGHRS and CDR2 is YFSETQ in the germline V gene. The CDR3 totals 14 residues. With 0 bases removed from V and 8 bases from J, the gap between germline ends came to 14 bases.

The J gene is TRBJ2-7, the V gene TRBV2, with a weak D call TRBD1 (5 bases). Trimming stripped 6 bases from V and 4 bases from J, with 10 bases between. The CDR3 spans 12 residues. The germline V gene has CDR1 SNHLY and CDR2 FYNNEI. CDR3 sequence reads: CASRGLAYEQYF. DNA of the CDR3: TGTGCCAGCAGGGGGCTGGCATACGAGCAGTACTTC.

The V call is TRBV6-6, the J call TRBJ1-2; the D gene is possibly TRBD1 (6 bases). Per germline, CDR1 MNHNY and CDR2 SVGAGI (reference sequence). The CDR3 totals 14 residues. V lost 6 bases to trimming and J lost 7 bases, with 18 bases between them. CDR3 DNA: TGTGCCAGCAGCAACGAGGGGGTACTTCGTGGCTACACCTTC. Translating gives CASSNEGVLRGYTF.

This clone has only one observation. The DNA of the CDR3 is TGTGCCACCAGCAGAGCAGGAGGAGGGGCGGCGGAGGAGACCCAGTACTTC. It codes for CATSRAGGGAAEETQYF. The chain carries TRBV15 and TRBJ2-5, with D tentatively TRBD2 (6 bases). Germline V CDR1 and CDR2: LNHNV, YYDKDF (reference sequence). The CDR3 contains 17 residues. V shed 1 base and J shed 5 bases, with 20 bases lying between them. The variable domain in full, with the rest retrieved from reference TRBV15 and TRBJ2-5, is DAMVIQNPRYQVTQFGKPVTLSCSQTLNHNVMYWYQQKSSQAPKLLFHYYDKDFNNEADTPDNFQSRRPNTSFCFLDIRSPGLGDTAMYLCATSRAGGGAAEETQYFGPGTRLLVL.

V and J are TRBV5-6 and TRBJ1-1, with 8 bases aligning to TRBD1. The CDR3 is 12 amino acids. The trim removed 0 bases at V and 11 bases at J, leaving 3 bases unmatched. The germline gives CDR1 SGHDT, CDR2 YYEEEE. This CDR3 reads CASSLGTGWAFF. In DNA form, the CDR3 reads TGTGCCAGCAGCTTGGGGACAGGGTGGGCTTTCTTT. The variable domain in full, with the rest retrieved from reference TRBV5-6 and TRBJ1-1, is DAGVTQSPTHLIKTRGQQVTLRCSPKSGHDTVSWYQQALGQGPQFIFQYYEEEERQRGNFPDRFSGHQFPNYSSELNVNALLLGDSALYLCASSLGTGWAFFGQGTRLTVV.

The chain combines TRBV7-9 with TRBJ1-1, with 8 bases lining up with TRBD1. Germline V gives CDR1 SEHNR, CDR2 FQNEAQ (reference sequence). V trimming: 1 base; J trimming: 0 bases; junction bases outside the gene matches: 4. This CDR3 contains 16 residues. The CDR3 sequence: CASSLVRTGLNTEAFF. CDR3 coding DNA: TGTGCCAGCAGCTTAGTCCGGACAGGGTTGAACACTGAAGCTTTCTTT.

V and J are TRBV28 and TRBJ1-5, with unresolved D. V was shortened by 6 bases and J by 1 base, with 13 bases between the two germline ends. Germline assignment: CDR1 MDHEN and CDR2 SYDVKM. The CDR3 consists of 15 residues. In DNA form, the CDR3 reads TGTGCCAGCAGAGGCCGGGAGAGGAGCAATCAGCCCCAGCATTTT. Translation: CASRGRERSNQPQHF.

The V gene is TRBV4-1, the J gene TRBJ2-5, with 8 bases fitting TRBD2. The CDR3 loop spans 15 amino acids. Germline CDR1 and CDR2: MGHRA and YSYEKL. V trimming: 0 bases; J trimming: 5 bases; junction bases outside the gene matches: 5. The chain's CDR3 is CASSQDGGGPETQYF. The CDR3 DNA reads TGCGCCAGCAGCCAAGATGGCGGGGGGCCGGAGACCCAGTACTTC.

This sequence joins TRBV6-1 and TRBJ2-5, with TRBD2 identical over 9 bases. This CDR3 is 15 amino acids long. Trimming at V came to 2 bases and at J to 5 bases, leaving 6 bases not matched to a gene. Germline CDR1 and CDR2: MNHNS and SASEGT. The CDR3 spells CASSELAGAWETQYF. In nucleotides, the CDR3 is TGTGCCAGCAGTGAATTAGCGGGGGCGTGGGAGACCCAGTACTTC.

This chain uses TRBV19 with TRBJ2-1, with 11 positions matching TRBD2. Germline-derived CDR1 and CDR2 are LNHDA and SQIVND (reference sequence). The CDR3 totals 15 residues. The ends lost 5 bases at V and 7 bases at J; junction bases unmatched: 7. CDR3 sequence (DNA): TGTGCCAGTAGTGCAACTAGCGGGAGAGGGAATGAGCAGTTCTTC. This sequence encodes CASSATSGRGNEQFF.

The V gene is TRBV6-5, the J gene TRBJ1-1; D is possibly TRBD1 (5 bases). The CDR3 runs 16 residues. Germline lookup yields CDR1 MNHEY and CDR2 SVGAGI. V was trimmed by 0 bases and J by 10 bases, leaving 21 bases between them. The CDR3 loop is CASSYSPGFRPSGAFF. CDR3 sequence (DNA): TGTGCCAGCAGTTACTCGCCAGGGTTTCGTCCTTCAGGAGCTTTCTTT.

Worth noting for this clone: At one boundary the junction diverges from the germline segment, which might be a read error. This chain uses TRBV4-2 with TRBJ2-4, with 7 bases matching TRBD2. Germline V gives CDR1 LGHNA, CDR2 YNFKEQ. This CDR3 is built from 18 residues. CDR3 region: CASSQDRPAGLAKNSQYF. The CDR3 bases are TGTGCCAGCAGCCAAGATCGGCCAGCGGGGCTAGCCAAAAACAGTCAGTACTTC.

The J gene is TRBJ2-5, the V gene TRBV10-2; 11 bases map to TRBD2. Unmatched junction bases numbered 7, after V lost 5 bases and J lost 5 bases. Germline CDR1 is WSHSY and CDR2 is SAAADI. The CDR3 is 15 amino acids. CDR3 DNA: TGCGCCAGCAGTAGAATACTAGCGGGGGATGAGACCCAGTACTTC. This sequence encodes CASSRILAGDETQYF.

This sequence joins TRBV7-6 and TRBJ2-1; 9 bases are shared with TRBD2. The trim removed 7 bases at V and 3 bases at J, leaving 25 bases unmatched. CDR1 is SGHVS, CDR2 FNYEAQ, per germline. This CDR3 comprises 21 residues. The CDR3 loop is CASTHPAQWAGGRDSYNEQFF. The CDR3 DNA is TGTGCCAGCACCCACCCCGCCCAGTGGGCGGGAGGGAGAGATAGCTACAATGAGCAGTTCTTC.

This chain links TRBV7-2 with TRBJ2-4, with D perhaps matching TRBD1 (5 bases). CDR3 length equals 17 residues. Trimming removed 5 bases from V and 0 bases from J, with 17 bases in between. From germline, CDR1 is SGHTA and CDR2 FQGNSA. In DNA, the CDR3 is TGTGCCAGCAGCCCCCGGGCAGGGCTCCTAGCCAAAAACATTCAGTACTTC. Protein: CASSPRAGLLAKNIQYF.

V and J are TRBV7-9 and TRBJ1-1; unclear D gene. Germline V gives CDR1 SEHNR, CDR2 FQNEAQ (reference sequence). V shed 5 bases and J shed 9 bases, with 13 bases lying between them. The CDR3 runs to 12 residues. CDR3 residues: CASSPMREKAFF. The CDR3 DNA follows: TGTGCCAGCAGCCCGATGAGGGAAAAAGCTTTCTTT.

This sequence joins TRBV19 and TRBJ1-5, with a possible D match to TRBD1 (6 bases). There are 17 residues in the CDR3. Germline CDR1 LNHDA, CDR2 SQIVND (reference sequence). V lost 3 bases to trimming and J lost 5 bases, with 20 bases between them. CDR3 loop: CASSISNRVKWDQPQHF. The CDR3 nucleotides are TGTGCCAGTAGTATCTCCAACAGGGTCAAATGGGATCAGCCCCAGCATTTT.

This sequence joins TRBV5-4 and TRBJ2-3; no reliable D call. CDR1 is SGHNT, CDR2 YYREEE, per germline (reference sequence). Deletions cut 6 bases from V and 6 bases from J, with 17 bases between. The CDR3 is 14 amino acids. The CDR3 DNA reads TGTGCCAGCACCCAGTCAAGAACACAGGATACGCAGTATTTT. This translates into CASTQSRTQDTQYF.

The V call is TRBV29-1, the J call TRBJ2-5; 7 bases match TRBD2. J lost 8 bases, V lost 6 bases, and 15 bases had no gene match. The CDR3 runs 14 residues. CDR1 and CDR2 (germline): SQVTM, ANQGSEA. The CDR3 DNA reads TGCAGCGTGACCCTGGGGGACCGGGGGGAAACCCAGTACTTC. Amino acids: CSVTLGDRGETQYF.

The rearrangement joins TRBV10-3 to TRBJ1-1; D is perhaps TRBD1 (6 bases). Trimming shortened V by 6 bases and J by 0 bases, and 11 bases separated the two germline ends. Germline V gene data show CDR1 as ENHRY and CDR2 as SYGVKD. The CDR3 length is 14 residues. The CDR3 reads CAISRQELNTEAFF. The CDR3 DNA reads TGTGCCATCAGCCGACAGGAGCTGAACACTGAAGCTTTCTTT.

The chain has TRBV28 and TRBJ1-1; D perhaps matches TRBD1 (5 bases). The CDR3 has 14 amino acids. V was cut by 5 bases and J by 3 bases, with 13 bases left in between. Germline V gene sequence: CDR1 MDHEN, CDR2 SYDVKM. The CDR3 region is CASSRWGGDTEAFF. In DNA form, the CDR3 reads TGTGCCAGCAGTCGGTGGGGGGGAGACACTGAAGCTTTCTTT.

The chain links TRBV19 to TRBJ2-7, with TRBD1 matching over 7 bases. This CDR3 contains 15 residues. Germline CDR1 reads LNHDA; CDR2 reads SQIVND (reference sequence). V shed 6 bases, J shed 3 bases, and the junction held 11 bases outside the gene matches. The CDR3 DNA sequence: TGTGCCAGTAGAACTTCGCCGGGACAGAACTACGAGCAGTACTTC. It specifies CASRTSPGQNYEQYF.